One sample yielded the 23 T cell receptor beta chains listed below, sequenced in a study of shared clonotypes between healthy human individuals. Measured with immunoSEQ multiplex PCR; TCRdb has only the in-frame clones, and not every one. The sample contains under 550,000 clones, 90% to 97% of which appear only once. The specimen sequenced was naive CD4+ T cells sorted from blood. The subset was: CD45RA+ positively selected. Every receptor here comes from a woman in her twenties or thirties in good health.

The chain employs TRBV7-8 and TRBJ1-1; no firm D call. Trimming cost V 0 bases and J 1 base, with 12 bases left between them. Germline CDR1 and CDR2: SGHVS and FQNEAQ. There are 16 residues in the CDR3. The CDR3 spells CASSLAVGRGNTEAFF. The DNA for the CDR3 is TGTGCCAGCAGCTTAGCAGTCGGCCGAGGGAACACTGAAGCTTTCTTT.

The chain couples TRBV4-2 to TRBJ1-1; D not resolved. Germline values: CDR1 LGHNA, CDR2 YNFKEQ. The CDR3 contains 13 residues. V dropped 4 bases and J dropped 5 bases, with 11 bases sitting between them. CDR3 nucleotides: TGTGCCAGCAGCCCCGGGCGCCGAACTGAAGCTTTCTTT. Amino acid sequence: CASSPGRRTEAFF.

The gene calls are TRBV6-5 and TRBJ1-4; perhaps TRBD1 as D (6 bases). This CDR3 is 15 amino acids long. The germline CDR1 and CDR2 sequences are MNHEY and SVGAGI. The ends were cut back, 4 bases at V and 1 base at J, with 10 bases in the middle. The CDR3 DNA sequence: TGTGCCAGCAGTTCCGACAGGATAACTAATGAAAAACTGTTTTTT. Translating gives CASSSDRITNEKLFF.

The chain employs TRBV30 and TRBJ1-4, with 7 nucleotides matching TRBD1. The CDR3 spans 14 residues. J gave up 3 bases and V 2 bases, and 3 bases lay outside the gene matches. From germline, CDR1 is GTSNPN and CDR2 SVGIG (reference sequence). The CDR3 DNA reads TGTGCCTGGAGTAGGGGACAGCCTAATGAAAAACTGTTTTTT. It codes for CAWSRGQPNEKLFF. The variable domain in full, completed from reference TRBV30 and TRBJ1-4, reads SQTIHQWPATLVQPVGSPLSLECTVEGTSNPNLYWYRQAAGRGLQLLFYSVGIGQISSEVPQNLSASRPQDRQFILSSKKLLLSDSGFYLCAWSRGQPNEKLFFGSGTQLSVL.

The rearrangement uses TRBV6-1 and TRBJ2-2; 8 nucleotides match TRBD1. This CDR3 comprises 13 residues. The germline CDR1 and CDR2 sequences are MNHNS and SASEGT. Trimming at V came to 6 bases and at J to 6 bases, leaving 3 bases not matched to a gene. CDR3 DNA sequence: TGTGCCAGCAGGATACAGGGGGCCGGGGAGCTGTTTTTT. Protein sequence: CASRIQGAGELFF.

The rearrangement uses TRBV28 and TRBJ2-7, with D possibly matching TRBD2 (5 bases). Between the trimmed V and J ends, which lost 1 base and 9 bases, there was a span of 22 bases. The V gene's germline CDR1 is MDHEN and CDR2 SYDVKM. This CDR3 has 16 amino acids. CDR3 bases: TGTGCCAGCAGTTTATTCGACCGAGGGCTAGGCAGTGGGCAGTACTTC. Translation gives CASSLFDRGLGSGQYF.

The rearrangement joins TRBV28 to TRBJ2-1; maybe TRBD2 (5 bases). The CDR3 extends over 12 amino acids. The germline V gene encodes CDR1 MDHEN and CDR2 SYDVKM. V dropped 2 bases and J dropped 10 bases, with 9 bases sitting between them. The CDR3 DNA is TGTGCCAGCAGTTTACTGGAGGAGGAGCAGTTCTTC. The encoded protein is CASSLLEEEQFF.

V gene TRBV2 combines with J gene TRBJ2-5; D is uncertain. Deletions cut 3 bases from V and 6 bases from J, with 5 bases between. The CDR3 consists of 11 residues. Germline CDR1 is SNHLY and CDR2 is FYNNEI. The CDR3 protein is CASSELKTQYF. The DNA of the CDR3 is TGTGCCAGCAGTGAGCTTAAGACCCAGTACTTC.

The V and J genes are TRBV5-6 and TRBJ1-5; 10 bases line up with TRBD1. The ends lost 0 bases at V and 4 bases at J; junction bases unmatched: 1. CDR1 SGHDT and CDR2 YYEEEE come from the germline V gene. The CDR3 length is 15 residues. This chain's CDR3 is CASSLGQGANQPQHF. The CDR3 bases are TGTGCCAGCAGCTTGGGACAGGGGGCAAATCAGCCCCAGCATTTT.

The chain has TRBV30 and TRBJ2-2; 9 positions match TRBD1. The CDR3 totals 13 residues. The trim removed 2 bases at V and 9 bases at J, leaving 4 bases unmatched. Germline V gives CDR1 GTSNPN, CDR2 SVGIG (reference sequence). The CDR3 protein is CAWSLQGARELFF. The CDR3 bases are TGTGCCTGGAGTCTACAGGGGGCCAGGGAGCTGTTTTTT. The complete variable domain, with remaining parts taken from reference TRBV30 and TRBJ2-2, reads SQTIHQWPATLVQPVGSPLSLECTVEGTSNPNLYWYRQAAGRGLQLLFYSVGIGQISSEVPQNLSASRPQDRQFILSSKKLLLSDSGFYLCAWSLQGARELFFGEGSRLTVL.

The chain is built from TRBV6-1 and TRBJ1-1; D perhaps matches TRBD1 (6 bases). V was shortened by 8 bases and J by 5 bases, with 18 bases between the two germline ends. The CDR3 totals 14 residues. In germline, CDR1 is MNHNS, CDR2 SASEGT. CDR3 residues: CASGLQGLGTEAFF. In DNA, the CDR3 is TGTGCCAGCGGATTACAGGGATTGGGGACTGAAGCTTTCTTT.

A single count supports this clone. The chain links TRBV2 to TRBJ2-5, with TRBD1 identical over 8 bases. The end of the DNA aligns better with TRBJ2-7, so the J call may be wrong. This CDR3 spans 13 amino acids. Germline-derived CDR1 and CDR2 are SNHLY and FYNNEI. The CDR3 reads CASSGDRYYEQYF. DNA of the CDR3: TGTGCCAGCAGCGGGGACAGGTATTACGAGCAGTACTTC.

The CDR3 is CASSPIGSGQGTGQPQHF. CDR3 nucleotides: TGTGCCAGCTCACCAATTGGGTCGGGACAGGGGACGGGTCAGCCCCAGCATTTT. The chain joins TRBV18 to TRBJ1-5, with 10 bases lining up with TRBD1. V lost 2 bases to trimming and J lost 6 bases; unmatched junction nucleotides: 13. The CDR3 sequence is 18 residues long. CDR1 is KGHSH, CDR2 LQKENI, per germline.

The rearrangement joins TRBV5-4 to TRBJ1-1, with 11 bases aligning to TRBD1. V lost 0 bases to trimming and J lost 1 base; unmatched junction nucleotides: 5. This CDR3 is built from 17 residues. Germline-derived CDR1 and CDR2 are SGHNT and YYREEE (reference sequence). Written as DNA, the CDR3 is TGTGCCAGCAGCTTGGGGACAGGGGGCATCGCGAACACTGAAGCTTTCTTT. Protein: CASSLGTGGIANTEAFF.

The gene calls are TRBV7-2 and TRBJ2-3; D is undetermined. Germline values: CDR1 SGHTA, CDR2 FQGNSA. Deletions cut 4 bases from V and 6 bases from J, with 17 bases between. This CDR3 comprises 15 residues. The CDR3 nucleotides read TGTGCCAGCAGCTCGAAGGTAGCAGAATCGGATACGCAGTATTTT. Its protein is CASSSKVAESDTQYF.

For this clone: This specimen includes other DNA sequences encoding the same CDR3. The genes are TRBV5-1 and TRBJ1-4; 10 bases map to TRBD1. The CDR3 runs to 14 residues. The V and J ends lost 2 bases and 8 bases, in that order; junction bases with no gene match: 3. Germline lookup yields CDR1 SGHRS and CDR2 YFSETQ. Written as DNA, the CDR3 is TGCGCCAGCAGCTTAGGGACAGGGGCCGAAAAACTGTTTTTT. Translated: CASSLGTGAEKLFF.

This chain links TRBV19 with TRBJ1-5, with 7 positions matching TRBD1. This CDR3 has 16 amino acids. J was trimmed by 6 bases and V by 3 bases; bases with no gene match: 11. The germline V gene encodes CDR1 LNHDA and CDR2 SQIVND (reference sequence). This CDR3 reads CASSMDGARGSQPQHF. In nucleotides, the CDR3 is TGTGCCAGTAGTATGGACGGGGCCAGGGGGTCTCAGCCCCAGCATTTT.

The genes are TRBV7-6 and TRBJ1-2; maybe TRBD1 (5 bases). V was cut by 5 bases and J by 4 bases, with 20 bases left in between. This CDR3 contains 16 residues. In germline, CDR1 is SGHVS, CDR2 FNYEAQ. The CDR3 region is CASSPRRQTGIYGYTF. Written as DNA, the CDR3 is TGTGCCAGCAGCCCCAGGAGACAGACGGGAATCTATGGCTACACCTTC.

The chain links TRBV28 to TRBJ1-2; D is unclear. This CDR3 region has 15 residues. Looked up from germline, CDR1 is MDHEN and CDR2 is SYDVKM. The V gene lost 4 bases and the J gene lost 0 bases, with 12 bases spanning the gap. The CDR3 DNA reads TGTGCCAGCAGTTCCACAAGCAGATCTAACTATGGCTACACCTTC. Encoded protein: CASSSTSRSNYGYTF.

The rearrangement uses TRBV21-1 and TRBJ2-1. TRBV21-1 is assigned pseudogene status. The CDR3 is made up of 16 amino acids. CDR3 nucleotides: TGTGCCAGCAGCTCCCCCTCCCGGGACCTTCCCCATGAGCAGTTCTTC. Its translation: CASSSPSRDLPHEQFF.

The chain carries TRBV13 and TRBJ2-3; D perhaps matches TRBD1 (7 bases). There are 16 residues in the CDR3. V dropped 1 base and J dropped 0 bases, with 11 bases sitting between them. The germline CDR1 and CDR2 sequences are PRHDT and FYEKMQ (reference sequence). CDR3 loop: CASSLDPGGSTDTQYF. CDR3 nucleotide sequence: TGTGCCAGCAGCTTAGATCCAGGGGGGAGCACAGATACGCAGTATTTT.

The CDR3 region is CATSRRTGTDTQYF. CDR3 coding DNA: TGTGCCACCAGCCGCCGGACAGGCACAGATACGCAGTATTTT. The V gene is TRBV15, the J gene TRBJ2-3, with a tentative D call TRBD1 (6 bases). This CDR3 contains 14 residues. The V gene's germline CDR1 is LNHNV and CDR2 YYDKDF (reference sequence). The V and J ends lost 5 bases and 1 base respectively, with 10 bases between them. Variable domain in full (rest from reference TRBV15 and TRBJ2-3): DAMVIQNPRYQVTQFGKPVTLSCSQTLNHNVMYWYQQKSSQAPKLLFHYYDKDFNNEADTPDNFQSRRPNTSFCFLDIRSPGLGDTAMYLCATSRRTGTDTQYFGPGTRLTVL.

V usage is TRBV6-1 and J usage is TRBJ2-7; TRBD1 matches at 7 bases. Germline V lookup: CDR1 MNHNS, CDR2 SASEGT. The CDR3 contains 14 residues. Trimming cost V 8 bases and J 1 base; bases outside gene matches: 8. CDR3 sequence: CASHPGTESYEQYF. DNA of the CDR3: TGTGCCAGCCACCCCGGGACAGAGTCCTACGAGCAGTACTTC.